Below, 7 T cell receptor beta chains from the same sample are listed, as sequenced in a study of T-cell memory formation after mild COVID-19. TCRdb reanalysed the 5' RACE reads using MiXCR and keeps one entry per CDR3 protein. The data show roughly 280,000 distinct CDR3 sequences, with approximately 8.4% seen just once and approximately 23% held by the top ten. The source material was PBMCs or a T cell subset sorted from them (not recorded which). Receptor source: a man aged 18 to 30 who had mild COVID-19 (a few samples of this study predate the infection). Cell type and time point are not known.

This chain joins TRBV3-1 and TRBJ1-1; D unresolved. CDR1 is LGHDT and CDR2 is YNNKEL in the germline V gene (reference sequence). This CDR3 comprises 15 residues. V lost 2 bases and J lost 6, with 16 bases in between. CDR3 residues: CASSQYRSDGAEAFF. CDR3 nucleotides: TGTGCCAGCAGCCAATATCGAAGTGATGGGGCTGAAGCTTTCTTT. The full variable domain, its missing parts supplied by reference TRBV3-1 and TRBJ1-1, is DTAVSQTPKYLVTQMGNDKSIKCEQNLGHDTMYWYKQDSKKFLKIMFSYNNKELIINETVPNRFSPKSPDKAHLNLHINSLELGDSAVYFCASSQYRSDGAEAFFGQGTRLTVV.

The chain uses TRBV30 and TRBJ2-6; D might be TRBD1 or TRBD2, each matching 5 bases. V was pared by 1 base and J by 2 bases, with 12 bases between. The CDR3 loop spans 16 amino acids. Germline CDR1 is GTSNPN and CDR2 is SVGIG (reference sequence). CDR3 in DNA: TGTGCCTGGAGTGACAAGACAGCGGCTGGGGCCAACGTCCTGACTTTC. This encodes CAWSDKTAAGANVLTF.

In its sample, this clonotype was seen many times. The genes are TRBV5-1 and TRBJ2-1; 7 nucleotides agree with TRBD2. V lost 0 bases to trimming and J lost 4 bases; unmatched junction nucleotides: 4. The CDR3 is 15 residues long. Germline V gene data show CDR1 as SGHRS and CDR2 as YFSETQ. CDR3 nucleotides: TGCGCCAGCAGCTTGGAAGCGGGGACTTACAATGAGCAGTTCTTC. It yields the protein CASSLEAGTYNEQFF.

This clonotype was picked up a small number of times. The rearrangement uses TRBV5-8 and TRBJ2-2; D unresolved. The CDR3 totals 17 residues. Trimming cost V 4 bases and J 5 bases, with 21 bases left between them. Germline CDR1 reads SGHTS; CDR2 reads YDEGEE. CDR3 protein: CASSNIEAAFLTGELFF. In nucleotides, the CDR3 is TGTGCCAGCAGCAATATAGAGGCCGCCTTTCTGACCGGGGAGCTGTTTTTT.

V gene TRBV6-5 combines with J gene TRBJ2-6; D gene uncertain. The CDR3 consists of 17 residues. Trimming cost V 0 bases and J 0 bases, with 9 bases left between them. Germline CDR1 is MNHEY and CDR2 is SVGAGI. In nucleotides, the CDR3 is TGTGCCAGCAGTTACTCGTCGGCGCACTCTGGGGCCAACGTCCTGACTTTC. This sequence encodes CASSYSSAHSGANVLTF.

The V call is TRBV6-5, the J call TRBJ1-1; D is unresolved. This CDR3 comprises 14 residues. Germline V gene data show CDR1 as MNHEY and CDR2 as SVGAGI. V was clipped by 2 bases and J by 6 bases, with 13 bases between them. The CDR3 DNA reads TGTGCCAGCAGTTACCAATCCCCAGGCCCTGAAGCTTTCTTT. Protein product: CASSYQSPGPEAFF.

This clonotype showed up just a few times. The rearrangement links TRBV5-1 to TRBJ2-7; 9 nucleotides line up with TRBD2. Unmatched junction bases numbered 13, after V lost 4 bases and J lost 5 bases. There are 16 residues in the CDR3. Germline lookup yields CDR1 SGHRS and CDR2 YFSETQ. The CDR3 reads CASSPSLASGAHEQYF. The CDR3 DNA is TGCGCCAGCAGCCCCTCGCTCGCTAGCGGGGCCCACGAGCAGTACTTC.